This T cell receptor beta chain comes out of a study of T cells in localized non-small cell lung cancer. The study's findings and limits: In uninvolved adjacent lung, T cell clonality reached its highest value, exceeding tumor. Adjacent lung was found to contain a median roughly 60 of the top 100 tumor clones. There was an association of higher blood T cell density with longer overall survival.

Assay: immunoSEQ multiplex PCR; the TCRdb copy retains only in-frame clones and omits some. The table includes about 78,000 clones, almost 85% detected once. CDR1 and CDR2 from the germline V gene are SGHAT and FQNNGV. After removal of 5 bases from V and 6 bases from J, the junction contained 7 bases not matched to a gene. The CDR3 extends over 14 amino acids. As concerns this clone: Antigen: not known.

The TCR sequence derives from a man aged 40-75 years with stage I lung adenocarcinoma. The chain uses TRBV11-2 and TRBJ1-5; TRBD1 agrees at 7 bases. Sequences were derived from peripheral blood, sampled before any cancer treatment. CDR3 DNA sequence: TGTGCCAGCAGCGTTACAGGGGAGGGTCAGCCCCAGCATTTT. It codes for CASSVTGEGQPQHF.